The present T cell receptor beta chain was sequenced within a study of identical twins. This clonotype has just a few counts. Its specificity is not known. V shed 3 bases and J shed 0 bases, with 10 bases lying between them. The CDR3 covers 14 residues. Germline V gives CDR1 DFQATT, CDR2 SNEGSKA (reference sequence). Overall study results and limits: Zero-insertion results could be subject to partial confounding by invariant MAIT and iNKT cells. Excess low generation probability was seen in twin-shared out-of-frame alpha sequences. Model-predicted out-of-frame TCR alpha sharing fell below observed values in monozygotic twins. Memory repertoires lacked the insertion deficit that abundant cord blood beta clonotypes showed.

TCRdb re-called the 5' RACE reads with MiXCR, one entry per CDR3 protein. This table holds a few hundred thousand distinct CDR3 sequences, over 12% found once. In addition, the sample was reused for a study of yellow fever vaccine responses in identical twins.

The receptor's source is a woman aged 18-29 years in good health. The sequencing sample was made of CD4+ T cells sorted from blood. J is TRBJ2-3 and V is TRBV20-1; D is uncertain. In nucleotides, the CDR3 is TGCAGTGCTAGGACTCTACTGAGCACAGATACGCAGTATTTT. Its protein product is CSARTLLSTDTQYF.